This entry lists 8 T cell receptor beta chains sequenced from one sample in a study of blood T cell repertoires in COVID-19. Assay: immunoSEQ multiplex PCR; the TCRdb copy retains only in-frame clones and omits some. The sample includes about 360,000 clones, 80% to 90% of them seen just once. Sequencing was performed on peripheral blood. The receptors were gathered from a woman aged 60-75 years with COVID-19, enrolled during active disease.

The CDR3 sequence is CSAGEGVSGNTIYF. Written as DNA, the CDR3 is TGCAGCGCGGGGGAGGGAGTCTCTGGAAACACCATATATTTT. The V and J genes are TRBV29-1 and TRBJ1-3; maybe TRBD1 (5 bases). This CDR3 region has 14 residues. V lost 7 bases, J lost 0 bases, and 13 bases lay in between. Germline CDR1 is SQVTM and CDR2 is ANQGSEA.

J is TRBJ1-1 and V is TRBV4-3; D is unresolved. Trimming removed 0 bases at V and 7 bases at J, with 12 bases between. The CDR3 loop spans 14 amino acids. Germline V gives CDR1 LGHNA, CDR2 YSLEER. The DNA for the CDR3 is TGCGCCAGCAGCCAAGAAGGGCGGGCAGATGAAGCTTTCTTT. This codes for CASSQEGRADEAFF.

The rearrangement joins TRBV6-5 to TRBJ2-4, with 9 bases lining up with TRBD2. The V and J ends lost 4 bases and 6 bases, in that order; junction bases with no gene match: 10. The germline gives CDR1 MNHEY, CDR2 SVGAGI. The CDR3 is made up of 16 amino acids. CDR3 sequence (DNA): TGTGCCAGCAGTTTAGCTAGCGGGGAGGTCACAAACATTCAGTACTTC. Residues: CASSLASGEVTNIQYF.

The chain recombines TRBV6-5 with TRBJ2-7; D is perhaps TRBD1 (6 bases). Germline V gives CDR1 MNHEY, CDR2 SVGAGI. V was trimmed by 10 bases and J by 0 bases, leaving 10 bases between them. The CDR3 spans 12 residues. CDR3 sequence reads: CATQGPSYEQYF. For the CDR3, the DNA is TGTGCCACTCAGGGGCCCTCCTACGAGCAGTACTTC.

CDR3 sequence reads: CASSLVARTDTEAFF. Here the CDR3 DNA reads TGCGCCAGCAGCTTGGTAGCAAGAACTGACACTGAAGCTTTCTTT. The chain employs TRBV5-1 and TRBJ1-1; no reliable D call. V lost 0 bases and J 3 bases, leaving 12 bases between the germline ends. The CDR3 runs to 15 residues. The germline V gene encodes CDR1 SGHRS and CDR2 YFSETQ.

This clone has only one observation. The rearrangement joins TRBV5-1 to TRBJ1-4, with 10 bases identical to TRBD1. Germline V gene data show CDR1 as SGHRS and CDR2 as YFSETQ. This CDR3 is built from 16 residues. J lost 2 bases, V lost 0 bases, and 1 base had no gene match. The CDR3 sequence is CASSLGDRGTNEKLFF. The CDR3 DNA is TGCGCCAGCAGCTTGGGGGACAGGGGTACTAATGAAAAACTGTTTTTT.

This clone was found once. The genes are TRBV11-2 and TRBJ1-4, with D possibly being TRBD1 (5 bases). This CDR3 comprises 16 residues. Trimming cost V 1 base and J 5 bases, with 14 bases left between them. Germline V CDR1 and CDR2: SGHAT, FQNNGV. CDR3 coding DNA: TGTGCCAGCAGCTTAGGAGGGGCCGGGGGAAATGAAAAACTGTTTTTT. Translation gives CASSLGGAGGNEKLFF.

The V and J genes are TRBV29-1 and TRBJ1-5; D is ambiguous. Germline CDR1 and CDR2: SQVTM and ANQGSEA. V was shortened by 4 bases and J by 0 bases, with 10 bases between the two germline ends. The CDR3 has 14 amino acids. For the CDR3, the DNA is TGCAGCGTTGGCTCAACTTATAGCAATCAGCCCCAGCATTTT. Protein: CSVGSTYSNQPQHF.